Listed below are T cell receptor beta chains from one sample, sequenced in a study of T cell repertoires in ileal Crohn's disease. Profiled with immunoSEQ multiplex PCR; TCRdb holds only in-frame clones, not every one. The sample carries fewer than 4,500 clones, roughly 80% recorded once. The specimen sequenced was ileal tissue. These receptors were collected from an adult with Crohn's disease. The CDR3 runs from the conserved cysteine through the conserved F or W. A D gene is named only where the DNA matches it firmly. Clone size is not always given. Where it is, it says once, few, many or a class for expanded clones.

clone_size | j_call | v_call | d_call | cdr3_aa | cdr3_nt
NA | TRBJ2-2 | TRBV6-5 | TRBD1 | CASRGQGTPGELFF | TGTGCCAGCAGAGGACAGGGTACACCCGGGGAGCTGTTTTTT
NA | TRBJ2-7 | TRBV21-1 | NA | CASSPTAQRDYEQYF | TGTGCCAGCAGCCCTACCGCCCAGAGGGACTACGAGCAGTACTTC
few | TRBJ1-5 | TRBV12-5 | TRBD1 | CASGLVRGQGISNSNQPQHF | TGTGCTAGTGGTTTGGTAAGGGGACAGGGGATTTCTAATAGCAATCAGCCCCAGCATTTT
NA | TRBJ1-1 | TRBV5-4 | NA | CASSSGTGGNTEAFF | TGTGCCAGCAGCTCTGGGACCGGGGGGAACACTGAAGCTTTCTTT
NA | TRBJ1-1 | TRBV10-3 | NA | CAISSAGTEAFF | TGTGCCATCAGTTCGGCAGGCACTGAAGCTTTCTTT
NA | TRBJ1-2 | TRBV5-1 | NA | CASSTETGLSNYGYTF | TGCGCCAGCAGCACCGAAACAGGGCTATCTAACTATGGCTACACCTTC
NA | TRBJ2-3 | TRBV6-6 | TRBD1 | CASSYRQGTQYF | TGTGCCAGCAGTTACCGACAGGGGACGCAGTATTTT
NA | TRBJ2-2 | TRBV29-1 | NA | CSVGRGPRTGELFF | TGCAGCGTTGGGCGGGGGCCGCGGACCGGGGAGCTGTTTTTT
NA | TRBJ1-1 | TRBV19 | TRBD1 | CASTHLRGQGSPEAFF | TGTGCCAGTACCCACCTAAGGGGGCAGGGGAGCCCTGAAGCTTTCTTT
NA | TRBJ1-4 | TRBV2 | TRBD1 | CASRHRDSSEKLFF | TGTGCCAGCAGACACCGGGACAGTAGCGAAAAACTGTTTTTT
once | TRBJ1-6 | TRBV7-8 | NA | CASSPLQGTLDPLHF | TGTGCCAGCAGCCCACTACAGGGTACATTGGACCCCCTCCACTTT
NA | TRBJ1-2 | TRBV5-1 | TRBD1 | CASSQQGASYGYTF | TGCGCCAGCAGCCAACAGGGGGCTTCTTATGGCTACACCTTC
NA | TRBJ1-3 | TRBV5-6 | NA | CASSFRGTSGNTIYF | TGTGCCAGCAGCTTTAGAGGAACGAGTGGAAACACCATATATTTT
NA | TRBJ1-4 | TRBV6-5 | NA | CASRPEGGVWEKLFF | TGTGCCAGCAGACCCGAGGGCGGAGTGTGGGAAAAACTGTTTTTT
NA | TRBJ2-3 | TRBV7-2 | NA | CASSLKGVGTDTQYF | TGTGCCAGCAGCTTAAAGGGGGTGGGCACAGATACGCAGTATTTT
once | TRBJ2-3 | TRBV5-8 | TRBD2 | CASSPRWGGGDHTQYF | TGTGCCAGCAGCCCCCGGTGGGGCGGGGGGGACCATACGCAGTATTTT
NA | TRBJ1-2 | TRBV5-4 | NA | CASSSGQMRERYGYTF | TGTGCCAGCAGCTCAGGACAGATGAGGGAACGGTATGGCTACACCTTC
few | TRBJ1-5 | TRBV10-3 | NA | CAIKKGGNQPQHF | TGTGCCATCAAGAAGGGGGGCAATCAGCCCCAGCATTTT
NA | TRBJ1-6 | TRBV7-9 | NA | CASSAVSGFNSPLHF | TGTGCCAGCAGCGCTGTATCTGGCTTCAATTCACCCCTCCACTTT
NA | TRBJ2-1 | TRBV7-9 | TRBD1 | CASGGGGSRTGGSYNEQFF | TGTGCCTCCGGGGGGGGCGGAAGTAGGACAGGGGGCAGCTACAATGAGCAGTTCTTC
NA | TRBJ2-1 | TRBV7-2 | TRBD2 | CASSPMIRLADSYNEQFF | TGTGCCAGCAGCCCCATGATAAGACTAGCGGACTCCTACAATGAGCAGTTCTTC
NA | TRBJ1-5 | TRBV27 | NA | CASRLLGGEEGSNQPQHF | TGTGCCAGCAGACTACTCGGGGGGGAAGAAGGAAGCAATCAGCCCCAGCATTTT
NA | TRBJ1-2 | TRBV19 | TRBD1 | CASTGGSSGYTF | TGTGCCAGTACAGGGGGATCGAGTGGCTACACCTTC
NA | TRBJ2-5 | TRBV30 | NA | CAWIPGGSIVKTQYF | TGTGCCTGGATACCAGGGGGGAGTATCGTGAAGACCCAGTACTTC
NA | TRBJ1-2 | TRBV7-9 | NA | CASSFSSHGYTF | TGTGCCAGCAGCTTTAGTTCCCATGGCTACACCTTC
NA | TRBJ2-7 | TRBV9 | TRBD1 | CASSVGTGDYEQYF | TGTGCCAGCAGCGTAGGGACAGGGGACTACGAGCAGTACTTC
NA | TRBJ1-1 | TRBV5-1 | TRBD1 | CASSSRTGQGAGTEAFF | TGCGCCAGCAGCAGTCGTACAGGACAGGGGGCTGGAACTGAAGCTTTCTTT
few | TRBJ1-2 | TRBV7-9 | NA | CASSHDSLRGYTF | TGTGCCAGCAGCCATGACAGCTTGCGGGGCTACACCTTC
NA | TRBJ1-1 | TRBV12-5 | TRBD1 | CASRAQGLNTEAFF | TGTGCTAGTAGAGCACAGGGGCTGAACACTGAAGCTTTCTTT